Following are 12 T cell receptor beta chains from one sample sequenced in a study of blood T cell repertoires in COVID-19. Repertoires were generated with immunoSEQ multiplex PCR, while TCRdb's copy carries only in-frame clones and drops some. The table includes 100,000 to 150,000 clones, about nine tenths detected once. Input material: peripheral blood. The origin of the receptors is a man in his 70s who had recovered from COVID-19.

This clone was picked up one time. The chain links TRBV30 to TRBJ1-1, with 11 bases fitting TRBD1. Looked up from germline, CDR1 is GTSNPN and CDR2 is SVGIG (reference sequence). The CDR3 spans 16 residues. With V trimmed by 1 base and J by 5 bases, 9 bases remained unmatched. CDR3: CAWSAWTGGAKTEAFF. CDR3 nucleotides: TGTGCCTGGAGTGCTTGGACAGGGGGCGCGAAGACTGAAGCTTTCTTT.

The chain couples TRBV28 to TRBJ1-2; D gene uncertain. The CDR3 has 15 amino acids. In germline, CDR1 is MDHEN, CDR2 SYDVKM. Trimming removed 1 base from V and 1 base from J, with 10 bases in between. CDR3 protein: CASSLSGSFNYGYTF. CDR3 DNA: TGTGCCAGCAGTTTATCGGGATCCTTTAACTATGGCTACACCTTC.

J is TRBJ1-6 and V is TRBV6-5, with 8 bases matching TRBD1. The CDR3 spans 14 residues. The ends lost 6 bases at V and 9 bases at J; junction bases unmatched: 7. CDR1 MNHEY and CDR2 SVGAGI come from the germline V gene. CDR3 DNA: TGTGCCAGCAGATCCGGACAGGGCTTTTCACCCCTCCACTTT. As protein: CASRSGQGFSPLHF.

The chain recombines TRBV9 with TRBJ2-1; 8 bases match TRBD2. The V gene end was trimmed by 0 bases and the J gene end by 7 bases; junction bases not matched to a gene: 9. CDR1 and CDR2 from the germline V gene are SGDLS and YYNGEE. The CDR3 totals 16 residues. As DNA, the CDR3 is TGTGCCAGCAGCGTAGCTGTAACGGGGGGGCAAAATGAGCAGTTCTTC. Translated, it gives CASSVAVTGGQNEQFF. Full variable domain (rest looked up from reference TRBV9 and TRBJ2-1): DSGVTQTPKHLITATGQRVTLRCSPRSGDLSVYWYQQSLDQGLQFLIQYYNGEERAKGNILERFSAQQFPDLHSELNLSSLELGDSALYFCASSVAVTGGQNEQFFGPGTRLTVL.

This clone showed up just a few times. The chain carries TRBV5-4 and TRBJ2-5, with 7 bases identical to TRBD1. This CDR3 is built from 15 residues. V gave up 4 bases and J gave up 1 base; unmatched junction bases: 7. CDR1 is SGHNT, CDR2 YYREEE, per germline (reference sequence). CDR3 residues: CASSPGTVSQETQYF. CDR3 nucleotide sequence: TGTGCCAGCAGCCCGGGGACAGTCAGCCAAGAGACCCAGTACTTC.

V usage is TRBV5-6 and J usage is TRBJ2-3; 14 bases align to TRBD2. Losses at the gene ends were 3 bases for V and 5 bases for J; bases not matched to a gene: 8. There are 17 residues in the CDR3. Germline CDR1 and CDR2: SGHDT and YYEEEE. CDR3 bases: TGTGCCAGCAGCTACCGACTAGCGGGAGGGCGGGGAGATACGCAGTATTTT. It is translated as CASSYRLAGGRGDTQYF.

The chain joins TRBV6-6 to TRBJ2-1; 10 nucleotides align to TRBD1. Germline CDR1 reads MNHNY; CDR2 reads SVGAGI (reference sequence). The J segment lost 9 bases and the V segment lost 5 bases, leaving 1 base of the junction unmatched. This CDR3 is 12 amino acids long. The CDR3 reads CASSDRGREQFF. The CDR3 DNA follows: TGTGCCAGCAGTGACAGGGGGCGTGAGCAGTTCTTC.

The chain combines TRBV4-2 with TRBJ2-3, with 9 bases lining up with TRBD2. Germline V gene lookup returns CDR1 LGHNA and CDR2 YNFKEQ. With 4 bases clipped from V and 3 bases from J, the junction kept 8 bases outside the gene matches. The CDR3 runs to 16 residues. The CDR3 loop is CASSPRGGADTDTQYF. The DNA of the CDR3 is TGTGCCAGCAGCCCACGCGGGGGGGCCGATACAGATACGCAGTATTTT.

The chain recombines TRBV4-1 with TRBJ1-1, with 9 bases that match TRBD1. The CDR3 is made up of 15 amino acids. The germline gives CDR1 MGHRA, CDR2 YSYEKL. V gave up 3 bases and J gave up 5 bases; unmatched junction bases: 7. The CDR3 DNA sequence: TGCGCCAGCAGCCAGGGTCCGGACAGGGGTACTGAAGCTTTCTTT. Translated: CASSQGPDRGTEAFF.

This clone has only a few counts. V and J are TRBV7-3 and TRBJ1-1, with D unclear. The V end was cut by 2 bases, the J end by 9 bases, with 13 bases between. This CDR3 is built from 13 residues. Germline lookup yields CDR1 SGHTA and CDR2 FQGTGA. CDR3 in DNA: TGTGCCAGCAGCTTAGGGCAGAGTCAGCAAGCTTTCTTT. This gives the protein CASSLGQSQQAFF.

CDR3 DNA: TGCGCCAGCAGCCTCAACGCCCGCGTCTCCAATACGCAGTATTTT. Amino acids: CASSLNARVSNTQYF. The J gene is TRBJ2-3, the V gene TRBV4-3; D call uncertain. Trimming removed 4 bases at V and 7 bases at J, with 18 bases between. This CDR3 is built from 15 residues. CDR1 is LGHNA and CDR2 is YSLEER in the germline V gene.

The chain links TRBV2 to TRBJ1-3; the match to TRBD1 covers 7 bases. Germline loops: CDR1 SNHLY, CDR2 FYNNEI. V trimming: 5 bases; J trimming: 4 bases; junction bases outside the gene matches: 5. There are 14 residues in the CDR3. The CDR3 sequence is CASSRQGRGNTIYF. Written as DNA, the CDR3 is TGTGCCAGCAGTCGACAGGGCAGGGGAAACACCATATATTTT.